The 32 T cell receptor beta chains listed next were all sequenced from one sample in a study of OX40 agonist ivuxolimab in advanced cancers. The library was obtained by the immunoSEQ multiplex PCR assay. TCRdb's version of the immuneACCESS table is confined to in-frame rearrangements and falls short of the full clone set. An unresolved V gene accounts for under half of the shortfall where checked; the remainder is of unknown origin. For this sample there are around 58,000 clones; approximately 90% appear just once. About 1.4% of the sample rests with the top ten. Material: CD4+ or CD8+ T cells sorted from blood, obtained in a trial of the OX40 agonist ivuxolimab. These receptors all come from an adult with an advanced solid tumor such as melanoma, head and neck, liver or kidney cancer.

The rearrangement links TRBV5-1 to TRBJ1-2, with D maybe TRBD1 (6 bases). The CDR3 runs 14 residues. With 6 bases removed from V and 4 bases from J, the gap between germline ends came to 16 bases. Germline CDR1 and CDR2: SGHRS and YFSETQ. The CDR3 loop is CASTRGGGGYGYTF. In DNA form, the CDR3 reads TGCGCCAGCACCCGAGGCGGAGGGGGCTATGGCTACACCTTC.

This sequence joins TRBV25-1 and TRBJ2-1; D is ambiguous. Per germline, CDR1 MGHDK and CDR2 SYGVNS. The CDR3 runs to 12 residues. Trimming stripped 3 bases from V and 4 bases from J, with 4 bases between. CDR3 loop: CASSEQYNEQFF. CDR3 DNA sequence: TGTGCCAGCAGTGAGCAATACAATGAGCAGTTCTTC.

The genes are TRBV5-4 and TRBJ2-2, with 12 bases aligning to TRBD1. V was clipped by 4 bases and J by 7 bases; unmatched bases: 8. Germline V gene lookup returns CDR1 SGHNT and CDR2 YYREEE (reference sequence). The CDR3 loop spans 16 amino acids. CDR3 loop: CASSQGQGARSGELFF. CDR3 nucleotide sequence: TGTGCCAGCAGCCAGGGACAGGGGGCCCGTAGCGGGGAGCTGTTTTTT. The full variable domain, completed using reference TRBV5-4 and TRBJ2-2, is ETGVTQSPTHLIKTRGQQVTLRCSSQSGHNTVSWYQQALGQGPQFIFQYYREEENGRGNFPPRFSGLQFPNYSSELNVNALELDDSALYLCASSQGQGARSGELFFGEGSRLTVL.

The V call is TRBV7-9, the J call TRBJ1-2; D not certain. V lost 5 bases and J 8 bases, leaving 15 bases between the germline ends. CDR1 and CDR2 from the germline V gene are SEHNR and FQNEAQ (reference sequence). The CDR3 runs 13 residues. CDR3 nucleotide sequence: TGTGCCAGCAGCCAAGTAGGCAGCGGGGGCTACACCTTC. Translating it yields CASSQVGSGGYTF.

The chain is built from TRBV10-3 and TRBJ1-5, with TRBD1 as a possible D gene (5 bases). The CDR3 loop spans 14 amino acids. Trimming stripped 3 bases from V and 1 base from J, with 7 bases between. The germline CDR1 and CDR2 sequences are ENHRY and SYGVKD. CDR3 sequence reads: CAISDGGSNQPQHF. The DNA of the CDR3 is TGTGCCATCAGTGACGGGGGGAGCAATCAGCCCCAGCATTTT.

The chain has TRBV6-4 and TRBJ1-1; 12 bases are shared with TRBD1. The CDR3 is made up of 14 amino acids. Germline trimming cut 6 bases from V and 7 bases from J; bases unmatched to any gene: 6. CDR1 and CDR2 (germline): MRHNA, SNTAGT. The CDR3 nucleotides are TGTGCCAGCAGGGCGGGACAGGGGGCAGGTGAAGCTTTCTTT. Its protein is CASRAGQGAGEAFF.

The chain has TRBV20-1 and TRBJ2-5; no reliable D call. Germline V gene data show CDR1 as DFQATT and CDR2 as SNEGSKA (reference sequence). The germline V and J ends were trimmed by 6 bases and 5 bases, with 10 bases remaining between them. The CDR3 is 11 residues long. In DNA form, the CDR3 reads TGCAGTGCCCCTCGCCCGGAGACCCAGTACTTC. Protein: CSAPRPETQYF.

The V call is TRBV2, the J call TRBJ2-7; D ambiguous. V lost 6 bases and J 0 bases, leaving 3 bases between the germline ends. This CDR3 is built from 11 residues. Germline CDR1 reads SNHLY; CDR2 reads FYNNEI. The CDR3 reads CASSYSYEQYF. CDR3 sequence (DNA): TGTGCCAGCAGCTACTCCTACGAGCAGTACTTC.

This chain joins TRBV7-2 and TRBJ2-7; no clear D gene. The V and J ends lost 0 bases and 3 bases respectively, with 12 bases between them. The CDR3 extends over 15 amino acids. Germline lookup yields CDR1 SGHTA and CDR2 FQGNSA. CDR3 sequence reads: CASSLAVGLGYEQYF. Written as DNA, the CDR3 is TGTGCCAGCAGCTTAGCGGTGGGGTTAGGCTACGAGCAGTACTTC.

V is TRBV19 and J is TRBJ2-1; TRBD2 aligns across 11 bases. This CDR3 is built from 19 residues. The V and J ends lost 5 bases and 6 bases, in that order; junction bases with no gene match: 18. Germline assignment: CDR1 LNHDA and CDR2 SQIVND (reference sequence). The CDR3, as DNA: TGTGCCAGTAGTTCATCAATAGCGGGAGGGGTCCCACGTTTCAATGAGCAGTTCTTC. This codes for CASSSSIAGGVPRFNEQFF.

The chain is built from TRBV5-1 and TRBJ1-2; no reliable D call. V was shortened by 4 bases and J by 8 bases, with 21 bases between the two germline ends. Germline lookup yields CDR1 SGHRS and CDR2 YFSETQ. The CDR3 has 15 amino acids. The CDR3 sequence: CASSPNPGFKGGYTF. The DNA for the CDR3 is TGCGCCAGCAGCCCCAACCCTGGTTTCAAAGGCGGCTACACCTTC.

The rearrangement links TRBV6-5 to TRBJ1-2; D gene ambiguous. V lost 6 bases and J 0 bases, leaving 5 bases between the germline ends. From germline, CDR1 is MNHEY and CDR2 SVGAGI. The length of the CDR3 is 12 residues. The CDR3 DNA reads TGTGCCAGCAGGGCTCCTAACTATGGCTACACCTTC. Encoded protein: CASRAPNYGYTF.

This clone was seen just once. This chain connects TRBV19 to TRBJ2-2; TRBD2 matches at 10 bases. The CDR3 length is 16 residues. Losses at the gene ends were 5 bases for V and 5 bases for J; bases not matched to a gene: 8. Germline V gene data show CDR1 as LNHDA and CDR2 as SQIVND (reference sequence). CDR3 DNA: TGTGCCAGTAGTCCCATAGCGGGGGGCAGGACCGGGGAGCTGTTTTTT. This sequence encodes CASSPIAGGRTGELFF.

V gene TRBV18 combines with J gene TRBJ1-5, with D unresolved. CDR3 size: 15 residues. V was shortened by 6 bases and J by 2 bases, with 14 bases between the two germline ends. Germline V gene lookup returns CDR1 KGHSH and CDR2 LQKENI. The DNA for the CDR3 is TGTGCCAGCTCCCGCGGACCCAATGGCAATCAGCCCCAGCATTTT. This sequence encodes CASSRGPNGNQPQHF.

This chain connects TRBV10-3 to TRBJ2-1; TRBD2 aligns across 11 bases. Germline V lookup: CDR1 ENHRY, CDR2 SYGVKD. After removal of 11 bases from V and 0 bases from J, the junction contained 15 bases not matched to a gene. This CDR3 has 18 residues. CDR3 sequence: CAAQPGLAATSSYNEQFF. In DNA form, the CDR3 reads TGTGCCGCCCAGCCGGGACTAGCGGCCACGAGCTCCTACAATGAGCAGTTCTTC.

This clone was found a few times. The rearrangement joins TRBV5-4 to TRBJ2-5; D call uncertain. Trimming cost V 1 base and J 3 bases, with 1 base left between them. The CDR3 is 11 amino acids. CDR1 and CDR2 (germline): SGHNT, YYREEE (reference sequence). CDR3 nucleotide sequence: TGTGCCAGCAGCTTGAAAGAGACCCAGTACTTC. This translates into CASSLKETQYF. Filled out from reference TRBV5-4 and TRBJ2-5, the complete variable domain reads ETGVTQSPTHLIKTRGQQVTLRCSSQSGHNTVSWYQQALGQGPQFIFQYYREEENGRGNFPPRFSGLQFPNYSSELNVNALELDDSALYLCASSLKETQYFGPGTRLLVL.

The chain has TRBV5-1 and TRBJ2-7; D unresolved. The CDR3 length is 16 residues. V lost 2 bases and J lost 5, with 20 bases in between. CDR1 is SGHRS, CDR2 YFSETQ, per germline. For the CDR3, the DNA is TGCGCCAGCAGCTTAAGTCGAGGCAGCCCTACCGACGAGCAGTACTTC. Protein sequence: CASSLSRGSPTDEQYF.

This clone was counted once. The V call is TRBV9, the J call TRBJ2-3; no firm D call. From germline, CDR1 is SGDLS and CDR2 YYNGEE. The length of the CDR3 is 13 residues. Trimming left V 0 bases short and J 4 bases short, with 6 bases between. The CDR3 DNA is TGTGCCAGCAGCGTAGGGGTAGCAGATACGCAGTATTTT. Translated: CASSVGVADTQYF.

V gene TRBV15 combines with J gene TRBJ2-1; perhaps TRBD1 as D (5 bases). The V gene's germline CDR1 is LNHNV and CDR2 YYDKDF (reference sequence). CDR3 length: 15 amino acids. V was shortened by 4 bases and J by 4 bases, with 14 bases between the two germline ends. CDR3 sequence reads: CATSTELTAYNEQFF. CDR3 sequence (DNA): TGTGCCACCAGCACAGAGCTGACAGCATACAATGAGCAGTTCTTC.

CDR3 nucleotides: TGTGCCAGCGGCAGCGTACGGAGTGAAGCTTTCTTT. It encodes CASGSVRSEAFF. The V and J genes are TRBV6-5 and TRBJ1-1; D is unresolved. CDR1 is MNHEY, CDR2 SVGAGI, per germline. The CDR3 consists of 12 residues. The ends were cut back, 8 bases at V and 7 bases at J, with 14 bases in the middle.

The chain employs TRBV6-1 and TRBJ2-1; TRBD2 agrees at 7 bases. The CDR3 has 12 amino acids. V was clipped by 9 bases and J by 10 bases; unmatched bases: 9. Germline assignment: CDR1 MNHNS and CDR2 SASEGT. The CDR3 region is CASASGLVEQFF. The DNA of the CDR3 is TGTGCCAGTGCAAGTGGACTAGTCGAGCAGTTCTTC.

This clone was seen only once. The V and J genes are TRBV5-1 and TRBJ1-5, with a weak D call TRBD1 (6 bases). Trimming stripped 0 bases from V and 2 bases from J, with 9 bases between. The germline gives CDR1 SGHRS, CDR2 YFSETQ. The CDR3 sequence is 15 residues long. Here the CDR3 reads CASSLDREGNQPQHF. The CDR3 region has the DNA TGCGCCAGCAGCTTGGACAGGGAGGGCAATCAGCCCCAGCATTTT.

V is TRBV6-5 and J is TRBJ2-2, with D tentatively TRBD1 (6 bases). V was clipped by 5 bases and J by 1 base, with 11 bases between them. Germline V gene lookup returns CDR1 MNHEY and CDR2 SVGAGI. CDR3 length equals 15 residues. DNA for the CDR3: TGTGCCAGCAGTCCGCAGACAGGGAACACCGGGGAGCTGTTTTTT. It encodes CASSPQTGNTGELFF.

The chain couples TRBV30 to TRBJ2-1; 7 bases are a match to TRBD2. Germline trimming cut 1 base from V and 16 bases from J; bases unmatched to any gene: 4. CDR3 length: 10 amino acids. Looked up from germline, CDR1 is GTSNPN and CDR2 is SVGIG (reference sequence). In DNA form, the CDR3 reads TGTGCCTGGAGTGAAGGGAGGGTTTTCTTC. Translating it yields CAWSEGRVFF.

This rearrangement joins TRBV5-3 to TRBJ2-5; D is ambiguous. TRBV5-3 is an ORF; its function is uncertain. The CDR3 extends over 14 amino acids. V was trimmed by 0 bases and J by 4 bases, leaving 10 bases between them. The chain's CDR3 is CARSLDTPRETQYF. CDR3 sequence (DNA): TGTGCCAGAAGCTTGGACACCCCGAGAGAGACCCAGTACTTC.

This chain links TRBV18 with TRBJ1-4; D not certain. CDR1 and CDR2 from the germline V gene are KGHSH and LQKENI. The V and J ends lost 1 base and 2 bases respectively, with 8 bases between them. The CDR3 runs to 15 residues. CDR3 DNA: TGTGCCAGCTCACCACGAGACGGCACTAATGAAAAACTGTTTTTT. This sequence encodes CASSPRDGTNEKLFF. The whole variable domain, remainder taken from reference TRBV18 and TRBJ1-4, is NAGVMQNPRHLVRRRGQEARLRCSPMKGHSHVYWYRQLPEEGLKFMVYLQKENIIDESGMPKERFSAEFPKEGPSILRIQQVVRGDSAAYFCASSPRDGTNEKLFFGSGTQLSVL.

This sequence joins TRBV6-4 and TRBJ2-2; TRBD1 matches 7 bases. Germline assignment: CDR1 MRHNA and CDR2 SNTAGT. This CDR3 spans 15 amino acids. With V trimmed by 5 bases and J by 6 bases, 9 bases remained unmatched. CDR3 DNA: TGTGCCAGCAGTTTTTCCGGACAGGTACCCGGGGAGCTGTTTTTT. Translating it yields CASSFSGQVPGELFF.

The chain uses TRBV19 and TRBJ2-1; D is perhaps TRBD2 (5 bases). Looked up from germline, CDR1 is LNHDA and CDR2 is SQIVND (reference sequence). Deletions cut 3 bases from V and 3 bases from J, with 12 bases between. This CDR3 has 15 amino acids. CDR3 sequence: CASSMEAGRYNEQFF. For the CDR3, the DNA is TGTGCCAGTAGTATGGAGGCAGGCCGCTACAATGAGCAGTTCTTC.

The V gene is TRBV10-3, the J gene TRBJ2-7; unclear D gene. The CDR3 totals 12 residues. CDR1 and CDR2 from the germline V gene are ENHRY and SYGVKD. V was pared by 5 bases and J by 3 bases, with 8 bases between. CDR3 DNA sequence: TGTGCCATCAGTAACGGAGACTACGAGCAGTACTTC. Translation: CAISNGDYEQYF.

In DNA, the CDR3 is TGCGCCAGCGGAAGGGGGCTGGGGGACGAGCAGTACTTC. It codes for CASGRGLGDEQYF. The chain employs TRBV5-1 and TRBJ2-7, with 7 bases identical to TRBD1. The CDR3 runs 13 residues. The germline V gene has CDR1 SGHRS and CDR2 YFSETQ. V lost 7 bases and J lost 5; bases outside the gene matches: 9.

Here the CDR3 reads CASSLQGGHQPQHF. The CDR3 nucleotides read TGTGCCAGCAGCTTACAGGGAGGACATCAGCCCCAGCATTTT. The chain is built from TRBV6-6 and TRBJ1-5; a possible D gene is TRBD1 (6 bases). With 6 bases removed from V and 5 bases from J, the gap between germline ends came to 14 bases. Germline values: CDR1 MNHNY, CDR2 SVGAGI (reference sequence). The CDR3 contains 14 residues.

This chain links TRBV27 with TRBJ1-3; D call uncertain. The length of the CDR3 is 14 residues. Germline CDR1 MNHEY, CDR2 SMNVEV (reference sequence). Trimming left V 4 bases short and J 1 base short, with 8 bases between. The DNA of the CDR3 is TGTGCCAGCAGTTGGGCCAAATCTGGAAACACCATATATTTT. This translates into CASSWAKSGNTIYF.